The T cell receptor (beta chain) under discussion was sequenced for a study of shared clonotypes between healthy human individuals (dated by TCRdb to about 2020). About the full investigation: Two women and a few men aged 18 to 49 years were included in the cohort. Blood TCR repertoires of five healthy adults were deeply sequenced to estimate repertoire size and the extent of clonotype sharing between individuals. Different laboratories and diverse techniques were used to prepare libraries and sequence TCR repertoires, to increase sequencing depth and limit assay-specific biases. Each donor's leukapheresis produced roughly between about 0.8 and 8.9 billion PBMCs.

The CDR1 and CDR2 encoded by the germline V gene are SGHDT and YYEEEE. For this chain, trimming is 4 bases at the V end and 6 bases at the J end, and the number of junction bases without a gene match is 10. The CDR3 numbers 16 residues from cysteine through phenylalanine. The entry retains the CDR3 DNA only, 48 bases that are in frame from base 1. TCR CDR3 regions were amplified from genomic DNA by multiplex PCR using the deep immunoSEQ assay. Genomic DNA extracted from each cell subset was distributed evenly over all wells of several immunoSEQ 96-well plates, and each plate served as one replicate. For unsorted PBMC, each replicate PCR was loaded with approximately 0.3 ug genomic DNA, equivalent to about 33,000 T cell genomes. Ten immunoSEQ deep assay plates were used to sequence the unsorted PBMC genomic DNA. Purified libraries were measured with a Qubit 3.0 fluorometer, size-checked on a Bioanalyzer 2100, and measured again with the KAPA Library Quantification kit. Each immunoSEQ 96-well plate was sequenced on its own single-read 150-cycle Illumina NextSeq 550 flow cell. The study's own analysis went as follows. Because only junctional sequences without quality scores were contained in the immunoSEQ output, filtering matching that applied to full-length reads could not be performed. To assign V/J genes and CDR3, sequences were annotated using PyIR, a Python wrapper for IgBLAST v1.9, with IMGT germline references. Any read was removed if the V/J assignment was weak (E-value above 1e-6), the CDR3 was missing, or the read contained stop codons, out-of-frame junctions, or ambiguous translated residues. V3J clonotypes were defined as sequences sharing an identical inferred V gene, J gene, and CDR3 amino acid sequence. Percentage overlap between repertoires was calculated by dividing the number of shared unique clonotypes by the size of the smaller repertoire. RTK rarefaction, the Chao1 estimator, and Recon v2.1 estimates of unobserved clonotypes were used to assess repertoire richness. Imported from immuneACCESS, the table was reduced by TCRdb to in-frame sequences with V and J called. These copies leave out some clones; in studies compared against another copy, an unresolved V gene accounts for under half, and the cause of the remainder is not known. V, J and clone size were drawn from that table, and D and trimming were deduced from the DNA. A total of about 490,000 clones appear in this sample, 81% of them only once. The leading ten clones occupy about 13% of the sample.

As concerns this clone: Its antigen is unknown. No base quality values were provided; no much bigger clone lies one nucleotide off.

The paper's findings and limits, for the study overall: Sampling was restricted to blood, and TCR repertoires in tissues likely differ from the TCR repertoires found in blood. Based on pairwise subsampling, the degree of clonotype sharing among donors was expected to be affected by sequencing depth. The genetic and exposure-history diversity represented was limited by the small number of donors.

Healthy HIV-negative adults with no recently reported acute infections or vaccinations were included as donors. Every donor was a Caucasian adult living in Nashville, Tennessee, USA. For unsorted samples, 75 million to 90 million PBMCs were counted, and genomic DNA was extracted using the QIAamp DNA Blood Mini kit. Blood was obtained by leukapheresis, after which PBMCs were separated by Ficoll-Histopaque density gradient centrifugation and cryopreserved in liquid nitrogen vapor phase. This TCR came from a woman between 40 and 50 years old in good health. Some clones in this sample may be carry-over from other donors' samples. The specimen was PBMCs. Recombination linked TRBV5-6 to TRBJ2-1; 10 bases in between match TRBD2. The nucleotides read TGTGCCAGCAGCGCTGTCGTAGCGGGAGGTCTCAATGAGCAGTTCTTC. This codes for CASSAVVAGGLNEQFF.